This TCR beta chain comes out of a study of shared clonotypes between healthy human individuals. Overall study findings and caveats: A handful of donors showed sharing of roughly 5% of naive CD4 clonotypes. Estimated clonotype richness was generally higher in naive than memory subsets.

V lost 3 bases and J lost 5, with 10 bases in between. Germline assignment: CDR1 KGHSH and CDR2 LQKENI. The CDR3 has 13 amino acids. This clone was picked up many times. Its antigen remains unknown. This sample includes further DNA sequences coding for the same CDR3. Using immunoSEQ multiplex PCR, the repertoire was profiled, and TCRdb retains in-frame clones only, with some absent. The sample has over a million clones, approximately 78% seen once; the top ten hold approximately 0.56%. The sequenced material came from memory CD4+ T cells from PBMCs. The subset: CD45RA-negative fraction. The source is a man aged 18 to 35 in good health. Some clones in this sample may be carry-over from other donors' samples. The chain carries TRBV18 and TRBJ1-1; D gene uncertain. The CDR3 is CASSPPGRTEAFF. The CDR3 nucleotides are TGTGCCAGCTCACCGCCTGGGAGGACTGAAGCTTTCTTT.